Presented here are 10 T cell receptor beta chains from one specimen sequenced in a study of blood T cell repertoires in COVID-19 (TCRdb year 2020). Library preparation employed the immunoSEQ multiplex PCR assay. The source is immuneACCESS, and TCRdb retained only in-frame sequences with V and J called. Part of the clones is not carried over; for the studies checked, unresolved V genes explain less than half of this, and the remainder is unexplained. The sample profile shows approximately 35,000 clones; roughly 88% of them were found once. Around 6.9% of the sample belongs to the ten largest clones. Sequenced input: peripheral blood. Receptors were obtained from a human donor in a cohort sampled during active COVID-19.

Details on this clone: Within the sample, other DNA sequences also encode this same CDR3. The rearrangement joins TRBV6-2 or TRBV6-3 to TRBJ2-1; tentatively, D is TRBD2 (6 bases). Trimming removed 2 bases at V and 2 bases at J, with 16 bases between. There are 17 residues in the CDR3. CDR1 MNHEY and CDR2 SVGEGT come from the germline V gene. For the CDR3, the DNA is TGTGCCAGCAGTTACCATAGTGGGAGGCGAACCTACAATGAGCAGTTCTTC. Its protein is CASSYHSGRRTYNEQFF.

The CDR3 loop reads CASSIWLGQGTDTQYF. The CDR3 coding sequence is TGTGCCAGTAGTATTTGGTTGGGACAGGGCACAGATACGCAGTATTTT. V usage is TRBV19 and J usage is TRBJ2-3; 8 nucleotides line up with TRBD1. Germline values: CDR1 LNHDA, CDR2 SQIVND (reference sequence). After removal of 3 bases from V and 1 base from J, the junction contained 6 bases not matched to a gene. The CDR3 is 16 amino acids.

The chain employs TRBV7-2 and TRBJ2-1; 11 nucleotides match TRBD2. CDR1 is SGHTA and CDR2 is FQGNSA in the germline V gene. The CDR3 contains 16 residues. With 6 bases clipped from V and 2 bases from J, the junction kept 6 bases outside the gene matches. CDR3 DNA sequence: TGTGCCAGCAGAGCTAGCGGGGGGTCCACCTACAATGAGCAGTTCTTC. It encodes CASRASGGSTYNEQFF.

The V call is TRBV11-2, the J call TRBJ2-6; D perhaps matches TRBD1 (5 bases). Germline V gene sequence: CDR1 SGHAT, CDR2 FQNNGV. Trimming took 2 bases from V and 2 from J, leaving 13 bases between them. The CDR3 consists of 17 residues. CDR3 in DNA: TGTGCCAGCAGCTTAAACTCCGGCAGGGCTGGGGCCAACGTCCTGACTTTC. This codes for CASSLNSGRAGANVLTF.

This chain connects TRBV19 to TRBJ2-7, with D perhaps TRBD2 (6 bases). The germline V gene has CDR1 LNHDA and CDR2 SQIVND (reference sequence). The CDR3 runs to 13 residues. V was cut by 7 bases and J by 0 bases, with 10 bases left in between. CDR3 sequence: CASKSRDSYEQYF. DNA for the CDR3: TGTGCCAGTAAGTCGCGGGACTCCTACGAGCAGTACTTC.

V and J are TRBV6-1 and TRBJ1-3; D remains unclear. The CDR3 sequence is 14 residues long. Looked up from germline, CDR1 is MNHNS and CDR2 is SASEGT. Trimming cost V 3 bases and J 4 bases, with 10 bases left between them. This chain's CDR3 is CASSDMFRGNTIYF. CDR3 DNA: TGTGCCAGCAGTGACATGTTTCGGGGAAACACCATATATTTT.

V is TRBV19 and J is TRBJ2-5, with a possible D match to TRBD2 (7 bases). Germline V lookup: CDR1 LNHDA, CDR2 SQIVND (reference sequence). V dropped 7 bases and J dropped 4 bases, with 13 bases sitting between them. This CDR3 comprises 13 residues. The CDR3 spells CASIRGRGETQYF. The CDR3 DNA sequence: TGTGCCAGTATTAGGGGGAGGGGAGAGACCCAGTACTTC.

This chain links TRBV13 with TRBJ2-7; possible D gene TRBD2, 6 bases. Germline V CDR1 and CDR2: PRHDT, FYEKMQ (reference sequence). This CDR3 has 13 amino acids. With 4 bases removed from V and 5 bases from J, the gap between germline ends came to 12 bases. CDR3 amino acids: CASSSGRGNEQYF. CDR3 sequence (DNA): TGTGCCAGCAGCTCCGGCCGGGGGAACGAGCAGTACTTC. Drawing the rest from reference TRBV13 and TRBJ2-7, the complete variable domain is AAGVIQSPRHLIKEKRETATLKCYPIPRHDTVYWYQQGPGQDPQFLISFYEKMQSDKGSIPDRFSAQQFSDYHSELNMSSLELGDSALYFCASSSGRGNEQYFGPGTRLTVT.

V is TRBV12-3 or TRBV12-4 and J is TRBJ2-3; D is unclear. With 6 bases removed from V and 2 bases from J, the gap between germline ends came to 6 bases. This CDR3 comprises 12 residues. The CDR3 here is CASRDFTDTQYF. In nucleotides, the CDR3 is TGTGCCAGCAGAGACTTCACAGATACGCAGTATTTT.

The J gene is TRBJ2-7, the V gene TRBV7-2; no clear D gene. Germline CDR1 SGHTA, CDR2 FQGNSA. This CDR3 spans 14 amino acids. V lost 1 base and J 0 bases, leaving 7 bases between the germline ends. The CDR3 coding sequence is TGTGCCAGCAGCTTAGTCCTACTCTCCTACGAGCAGTACTTC. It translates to CASSLVLLSYEQYF.